The clone carrying this TCR beta chain was recorded a few times. What it binds is not known. This sample is drawn from a study of T-cell memory formation after mild COVID-19. Findings and limits, study-wide: CD4/CD8 balance characterized clones contracting day 15 to 85, and CD4+ skew characterized later expanders. Some responding clones appeared in pre-infection memory, suggesting cross-reactive memory joined. There was no confirmation that second-wave clones peaking on day 37 were SARS-CoV-2 specific.

TCRdb redid the calling of the 5' RACE reads with MiXCR, one entry per CDR3 protein. The sample records 240,000 or so distinct CDR3 sequences, around a tenth being singletons. Germline V gene data show CDR1 as SGHRS and CDR2 as YFSETQ. The ends lost 0 bases at V and 3 bases at J; junction bases unmatched: 6. The CDR3 runs to 17 residues. The TCR was taken from a man aged 18 to 30 who had mild COVID-19 (a few samples of this study predate the infection). Cell type and time point are not known. Sequenced material: PBMCs or a T cell subset sorted from them (not recorded which). The rearrangement links TRBV5-1 to TRBJ2-3, with 11 bases that match TRBD2. The CDR3 loop is CASSLELAGEITDTQYF. CDR3 DNA sequence: TGCGCCAGCAGCTTGGAACTAGCGGGGGAGATAACAGATACGCAGTATTTT.